Each of the 31 T cell receptor beta chains below was sequenced from the same sample in a study of blood T cell repertoires in COVID-19. TCRdb's copy holds only in-frame clones and misses some; the assay was immunoSEQ multiplex PCR. The sample comprises some 250,000 clones, roughly 80% of which are singletons, and roughly 3.4% rests with the top ten. Material for sequencing was peripheral blood. The receptors originated from a woman aged 18-29 years with acute or convalescent COVID-19.

V gene TRBV4-3 combines with J gene TRBJ2-7; 9 nucleotides match TRBD1. The CDR3 is 15 residues long. CDR1 is LGHNA, CDR2 YSLEER, per germline. Trimming at V came to 1 base and at J to 3 bases, leaving 4 bases not matched to a gene. The CDR3 loop reads CASSQVWTGDYEQYF. The CDR3 coding sequence is TGCGCCAGCAGCCAAGTTTGGACAGGGGACTACGAGCAGTACTTC.

The chain combines TRBV10-2 with TRBJ2-1; D is undetermined. Trimming removed 6 bases at V and 0 bases at J, with 12 bases between. The CDR3 extends over 15 amino acids. The germline V gene encodes CDR1 WSHSY and CDR2 SAAADI. CDR3: CASSPSRSSYNEQFF. The CDR3 DNA reads as TGCGCCAGCAGCCCTAGTCGGAGCTCCTACAATGAGCAGTTCTTC.

The rearrangement joins TRBV25-1 to TRBJ1-3; 7 nucleotides line up with TRBD1. Germline-derived CDR1 and CDR2 are MGHDK and SYGVNS. This CDR3 is built from 14 residues. V was pared by 6 bases and J by 7 bases, with 9 bases of the junction left unmatched. This CDR3 is CASRETGVGNTIYF. In nucleotides, the CDR3 is TGTGCCAGCAGAGAAACAGGGGTTGGGAACACCATATATTTT. Complete variable domain (other parts from reference TRBV25-1 and TRBJ1-3): EADIYQTPRYLVIGTGKKITLECSQTMGHDKMYWYQQDPGMELHLIHYSYGVNSTEKGDLSSESTVSRIRTEHFPLTLESARPSHTSQYLCASRETGVGNTIYFGEGSWLTVV.

This sequence joins TRBV27 and TRBJ2-7; a possible D gene is TRBD2 (5 bases). Germline V gives CDR1 MNHEY, CDR2 SMNVEV (reference sequence). The CDR3 contains 15 residues. V was pared by 5 bases and J by 1 base, with 15 bases between. The CDR3 sequence is CASSPSVEVSYEQYF. In DNA, the CDR3 is TGTGCCAGCAGTCCATCCGTGGAGGTATCCTACGAGCAGTACTTC.

The rearrangement links TRBV5-5 to TRBJ1-2; D is possibly TRBD1 (5 bases). The V and J ends lost 4 bases and 2 bases respectively, with 21 bases between them. From germline, CDR1 is SGHKS and CDR2 YYEKEE (reference sequence). CDR3 length equals 17 residues. CDR3: CASSLGALSVLNYGYTF. The CDR3 DNA follows: TGTGCCAGCAGCCTTGGGGCGCTATCGGTTCTGAACTATGGCTACACCTTC. Together with reference TRBV5-5 and TRBJ1-2, the CDR3 gives the full variable domain: DAGVTQSPTHLIKTRGQQVTLRCSPISGHKSVSWYQQVLGQGPQFIFQYYEKEERGRGNFPDRFSARQFPNYSSELNVNALLLGDSALYLCASSLGALSVLNYGYTFGSGTRLTVV.

This clone was seen a handful of times. At the DNA level, this CDR3 is encoded by other sequences in the same sample as well. V is TRBV11-3 and J is TRBJ2-3; 13 bases are shared with TRBD2. The CDR3 totals 16 residues. The junction had 4 bases not matched to a gene; V was cut back by 5 bases and J by 2 bases. The germline CDR1 and CDR2 sequences are SGHNT and YENEEA. CDR3 in amino acids: CASSPGLAGDTDTQYF. The CDR3 DNA sequence: TGTGCCAGCAGCCCCGGACTAGCGGGAGACACAGATACGCAGTATTTT.

The chain couples TRBV5-1 to TRBJ2-1; 10 nucleotides align to TRBD2. CDR3 length equals 16 residues. The germline V gene encodes CDR1 SGHRS and CDR2 YFSETQ. With V trimmed by 0 bases and J by 4 bases, 4 bases remained unmatched. The chain's CDR3 is CASSLGLAGDYNEQFF. The CDR3, as DNA: TGCGCCAGCAGCTTGGGTCTAGCGGGAGATTACAATGAGCAGTTCTTC.

This clone has more than one count but fewer than ten. The V and J genes are TRBV6-2 or TRBV6-3 and TRBJ2-4; TRBD2 aligns across 10 bases. Germline CDR1 is MNHEY and CDR2 is SVGEGT. V was pared by 5 bases and J by 4 bases, with 8 bases of the junction left unmatched. The CDR3 has 16 amino acids. The CDR3 sequence is CASSGASGRYKNIQYF. CDR3 coding DNA: TGTGCCAGCAGTGGGGCTAGCGGGAGATATAAAAACATTCAGTACTTC.

The table lists this clone with a few counts. The chain has TRBV19 and TRBJ2-1; 9 bases fit TRBD2. The ends lost 4 bases at V and 7 bases at J; junction bases unmatched: 11. The CDR3 contains 16 residues. Per the germline V gene, CDR1 is LNHDA and CDR2 is SQIVND (reference sequence). CDR3 sequence reads: CASSRDLSGRRNEQFF. CDR3 DNA sequence: TGTGCCAGTAGTAGGGATCTAAGCGGGAGGCGTAATGAGCAGTTCTTC.

The genes are TRBV9 and TRBJ1-2; 10 bases map to TRBD1. Trimming at V came to 5 bases and at J to 8 bases, leaving 6 bases not matched to a gene. Looked up from germline, CDR1 is SGDLS and CDR2 is YYNGEE. The CDR3 is 13 amino acids. DNA for the CDR3: TGTGCCAGCAGGGAGGAGACAGGGGGCGGCTACACCTTC. Translated, it gives CASREETGGGYTF.

The J gene is TRBJ2-7, the V gene TRBV28; 12 bases align to TRBD2. The V segment lost 4 bases and the J segment 3 bases; nucleotides outside the gene matches: 4. There are 15 residues in the CDR3. Germline V gene lookup returns CDR1 MDHEN and CDR2 SYDVKM. CDR3 sequence reads: CASSSLAGGLYEQYF. As DNA, the CDR3 is TGTGCCAGCAGTTCACTAGCGGGAGGCCTCTACGAGCAGTACTTC. The full variable domain, with the rest looked up from reference TRBV28 and TRBJ2-7, is DVKVTQSSRYLVKRTGEKVFLECVQDMDHENMFWYRQDPGLGLRLIYFSYDVKMKEKGDIPEGYSVSREKKERFSLILESASTNQTSMYLCASSSLAGGLYEQYFGPGTRLTVT.

This chain connects TRBV12-3 or TRBV12-4 to TRBJ2-1; D is perhaps TRBD2 (6 bases). CDR3 length equals 13 residues. Trimming took 3 bases from V and 6 from J, leaving 9 bases between them. The CDR3 is CASSFLRGNEQFF. CDR3 nucleotides: TGTGCCAGCAGTTTTTTGCGGGGCAATGAGCAGTTCTTC.

J is TRBJ2-5 and V is TRBV28; the D is unclear. V was pared by 6 bases and J by 2 bases, with 4 bases between. The germline gives CDR1 MDHEN, CDR2 SYDVKM. The CDR3 runs 11 residues. The CDR3: CASREQETQYF. In DNA form, the CDR3 reads TGTGCCAGCAGGGAGCAAGAGACCCAGTACTTC.

This chain links TRBV11-2 with TRBJ2-1; 11 bases are shared with TRBD2. From germline, CDR1 is SGHAT and CDR2 FQNNGV. The V and J ends lost 1 base and 9 bases, in that order; junction bases with no gene match: 5. The CDR3 has 15 residues. The DNA of the CDR3 is TGTGCCAGCAGCTTAGCGTTTCTAGCGGGAGGTGAGCAGTTCTTC. Amino acids: CASSLAFLAGGEQFF. The full variable domain, with the rest looked up from reference TRBV11-2 and TRBJ2-1, is EAGVAQSPRYKIIEKRQSVAFWCNPISGHATLYWYQQILGQGPKLLIQFQNNGVVDDSQLPKDRFSAERLKGVDSTLKIQPAKLEDSAVYLCASSLAFLAGGEQFFGPGTRLTVL.

This sequence joins TRBV7-9 and TRBJ2-7; D might be TRBD2 (6 bases). The V gene's germline CDR1 is SEHNR and CDR2 FQNEAQ (reference sequence). Between the trimmed V and J ends, which lost 5 bases and 6 bases, there was a span of 14 bases. The CDR3 has 13 residues. The CDR3 bases are TGTGCCAGCAGCCCGGAGGGGAGACGCGAGCAGTACTTC. It encodes CASSPEGRREQYF.

By frequency in the sample, this clone is medium-sized. This chain joins TRBV3-1 (or the pseudogene TRBV3-2) and TRBJ2-7; possibly TRBD2 for D (5 bases). CDR1 is LGHDT, CDR2 YNNKEL, per germline (reference sequence). V dropped 3 bases and J dropped 3 bases, with 12 bases sitting between them. The CDR3 contains 14 residues. This CDR3 is CASSQARSGYEQYF. The CDR3 nucleotides are TGTGCCAGCAGCCAGGCTAGAAGCGGCTACGAGCAGTACTTC.

The chain recombines TRBV18 with TRBJ1-1; possibly TRBD1 for D (6 bases). V lost 6 bases to trimming and J lost 3 bases, with 17 bases between them. Germline CDR1 and CDR2: KGHSH and LQKENI. This CDR3 has 15 amino acids. The CDR3 sequence is CASSYLDSRDTEAFF. The CDR3 bases are TGTGCCAGCTCCTACCTGGACAGTCGGGACACTGAAGCTTTCTTT.

The chain carries TRBV19 and TRBJ2-4; the match to TRBD1 covers 7 bases. Looked up from germline, CDR1 is LNHDA and CDR2 is SQIVND (reference sequence). V was clipped by 5 bases and J by 5 bases; unmatched bases: 3. This CDR3 is built from 13 residues. The CDR3 DNA reads TGTGCCAGTAGTGGGACAGCTCAAAACATTCAGTACTTC. Encoded protein: CASSGTAQNIQYF.

The rearrangement uses TRBV5-5 and TRBJ2-7, with 8 positions matching TRBD2. Germline-derived CDR1 and CDR2 are SGHKS and YYEKEE (reference sequence). Trimming cost V 2 bases and J 6 bases; bases outside gene matches: 10. The CDR3 has 15 amino acids. CDR3 amino acids: CASSFVVGRASEQYF. The CDR3 coding sequence is TGTGCCAGCAGCTTCGTCGTCGGGAGGGCCAGCGAGCAGTACTTC. The complete variable domain, with remaining parts taken from reference TRBV5-5 and TRBJ2-7, reads DAGVTQSPTHLIKTRGQQVTLRCSPISGHKSVSWYQQVLGQGPQFIFQYYEKEERGRGNFPDRFSARQFPNYSSELNVNALLLGDSALYLCASSFVVGRASEQYFGPGTRLTVT.

This chain links TRBV19 with TRBJ1-2; 12 bases line up with TRBD1. The ends lost 6 bases at V and 4 bases at J; junction bases unmatched: 6. CDR1 and CDR2 (germline): LNHDA, SQIVND (reference sequence). This CDR3 is built from 15 residues. The chain's CDR3 is CASSLPGQGAYGYTF. The DNA for the CDR3 is TGTGCCAGTAGCTTACCGGGACAGGGGGCCTATGGCTACACCTTC.

This clone is a singleton in its sample. The chain is built from TRBV6-5 and TRBJ2-7; TRBD2 matches at 12 bases. The junction had 6 bases not matched to a gene; V was cut back by 6 bases and J by 3 bases. This CDR3 is 15 amino acids long. Germline values: CDR1 MNHEY, CDR2 SVGAGI. As DNA, the CDR3 is TGTGCCAGCAGCTTAGGACTAGCGGGAAACTACGAGCAGTACTTC. Its translation is CASSLGLAGNYEQYF.

For the CDR3, the DNA is TGTGCCAGTAGTATCTGGGGTTGGGGGGATGGCGATCAGCCCCAGCATTTT. Its translation is CASSIWGWGDGDQPQHF. The rearrangement uses TRBV19 and TRBJ1-5, with TRBD1 as a possible D gene (5 bases). Germline values: CDR1 LNHDA, CDR2 SQIVND (reference sequence). V lost 3 bases, J lost 5 bases, and 20 bases lay in between. The CDR3 runs 17 residues.

V gene TRBV9 combines with J gene TRBJ2-1; 9 bases are a match to TRBD1. There are 14 residues in the CDR3. V lost 0 bases to trimming and J lost 7 bases; unmatched junction nucleotides: 2. Germline loops: CDR1 SGDLS, CDR2 YYNGEE. Here the CDR3 reads CASSVGQGGNEQFF. CDR3 coding DNA: TGTGCCAGCAGCGTAGGACAGGGGGGGAATGAGCAGTTCTTC.

V gene TRBV2 combines with J gene TRBJ2-2; TRBD2 might be the D (5 bases). V shed 6 bases and J shed 3 bases, with 14 bases lying between them. CDR3 length equals 15 residues. The germline V gene encodes CDR1 SNHLY and CDR2 FYNNEI. The CDR3 DNA sequence: TGTGCCAGCAGCGCCCGAGGGCTGGACACCGGGGAGCTGTTTTTT. The encoded protein is CASSARGLDTGELFF.

The CDR3 loop reads CASRGSPATYEQYF. CDR3 DNA sequence: TGCGCCAGCCGAGGGTCACCGGCGACCTACGAGCAGTACTTC. The chain carries TRBV10-2 and TRBJ2-7, with D possibly TRBD2 on 5 matching bases. V gave up 8 bases and J gave up 2 bases, with 16 bases separating them. Germline values: CDR1 WSHSY, CDR2 SAAADI. The CDR3 is made up of 14 amino acids.

The rearrangement links TRBV5-1 to TRBJ2-5, with 12 bases fitting TRBD2. Germline CDR1 is SGHRS and CDR2 is YFSETQ. J was trimmed by 3 bases and V by 2 bases; bases with no gene match: 14. This CDR3 region has 19 residues. CDR3 sequence reads: CASSFVSGTSGLMKETQYF. CDR3 coding DNA: TGCGCCAGCAGCTTTGTATCCGGGACTAGCGGGCTGATGAAAGAGACCCAGTACTTC.

J is TRBJ1-1 and V is TRBV19; TRBD1 matches 7 bases. The CDR3 extends over 14 amino acids. J lost 5 bases, V lost 0 bases, and 3 bases had no gene match. The germline CDR1 and CDR2 sequences are LNHDA and SQIVND (reference sequence). The CDR3 DNA sequence: TGTGCCAGTAGTATAGAAAACAGGGGTACTGAAGCTTTCTTT. Translating gives CASSIENRGTEAFF. The whole variable domain, remainder taken from reference TRBV19 and TRBJ1-1, is DGGITQSPKYLFRKEGQNVTLSCEQNLNHDAMYWYRQDPGQGLRLIYYSQIVNDFQKGDIAEGYSVSREKKESFPLTVTSAQKNPTAFYLCASSIENRGTEAFFGQGTRLTVV.

J is TRBJ1-4 and V is TRBV19; 7 bases map to TRBD1. The CDR3 totals 16 residues. With V trimmed by 0 bases and J by 8 bases, 9 bases remained unmatched. From germline, CDR1 is LNHDA and CDR2 SQIVND (reference sequence). The CDR3: CASSIDLTGLEEKLFF. The CDR3 bases are TGTGCCAGTAGTATAGATCTGACAGGGTTAGAGGAAAAACTGTTTTTT.

This clone was observed at least ten times. The rearrangement links TRBV10-3 to TRBJ2-1; no reliable D call. This CDR3 is built from 13 residues. The V end lost 5 bases, the J end lost 8 bases, and 13 bases lay between the germline ends. Germline V gene data show CDR1 as ENHRY and CDR2 as SYGVKD. CDR3 protein: CAISPTGWDEQFF. In nucleotides, the CDR3 is TGTGCCATCAGTCCAACCGGGTGGGATGAGCAGTTCTTC.

V is TRBV29-1 and J is TRBJ2-1; D is undetermined. Trimming stripped 5 bases from V and 0 bases from J, with 11 bases between. CDR1 is SQVTM and CDR2 is ANQGSEA in the germline V gene. This CDR3 contains 14 residues. The CDR3 nucleotides read TGCAGCGTTCAAAGTCTCAGCTCCTACAATGAGCAGTTCTTC. This translates into CSVQSLSSYNEQFF.

The CDR3 DNA reads as TGTGCCAGCAGTGAGGGGCGACTAGCGGGAGGGGGAGAGACCCAGTACTTC. It is translated as CASSEGRLAGGGETQYF. J is TRBJ2-5 and V is TRBV25-1; TRBD2 matches 14 bases. The germline gives CDR1 MGHDK, CDR2 SYGVNS. This CDR3 is built from 17 residues. V was pared by 3 bases and J by 4 bases, with 7 bases of the junction left unmatched.